This T cell receptor (beta chain) came from a study of somatic mutations in cytotoxic T cells in rheumatoid arthritis. V was shortened by 6 bases and J by 7 bases, with 16 bases between the two germline ends. Germline V gene sequence: CDR1 SGHTS, CDR2 YDEGEE. CDR3 length: 13 amino acids. In the study's own analysis: Patient CD8+ clones exceeding 1% seldom corresponded to published virus-specific TCRB sequences. Clones were sequenced by immunoSEQ multiplex PCR, and TCRdb holds only the in-frame ones, with some missing. Clone size and the V and J calls come from that table; the DNA yielded D and trimming. This table holds about 4,200 clones, around 70% found once.

This chain links TRBV5-8 with TRBJ1-1; weak D call: TRBD1 (5 bases). Material: CD8+ T cells sorted from blood. The TCR sequence derives from an adult with rheumatoid arthritis. CDR3 nucleotides: TGTGCCAGCACCGTGGGGGGGAGGAGTGAAGCTTTCTTT. Encoded protein: CASTVGGRSEAFF. Variable domain in full (rest from reference TRBV5-8 and TRBJ1-1): EAGVTQSPTHLIKTRGQQATLRCSPISGHTSVYWYQQALGLGLQFLLWYDEGEERNRGNFPPRFSGRQFPNYSSELNVNALELEDSALYLCASTVGGRSEAFFGQGTRLTVV.